These 24 T cell receptor beta chains came from one sample sequenced in a study of cytomegalovirus exposure and HLA in healthy donors (dated by TCRdb to about 2017). The protocol used for the library was the immunoSEQ multiplex PCR assay. For the multiplex PCR, a mixture combining 60 forward primers for TCR Vbeta segments and 13 reverse primers for TCR Jbeta segments was used. The table was pulled from immuneACCESS by TCRdb, which kept in-frame rearrangements only. Such tables lose some clones; where checked, under half of the loss comes from unresolved V genes, and the rest has no known cause. The sample yields under 35,000 clones; roughly 60% were counted once. The ten largest clones represent roughly 42% of the sample. The sample taken for sequencing was PBMCs. The receptors derive from a male donor in good health and CMV-seropositive.

The chain uses TRBV7-9 and TRBJ1-2; D remains unclear. CDR1 is SEHNR, CDR2 FQNEAQ, per germline (reference sequence). The CDR3 consists of 13 residues. Trimming cost V 4 bases and J 4 bases, with 10 bases left between them. The CDR3 DNA is TGTGCCAGCAGCTGGCGGTCATCCTATGGCTACACCTTC. Translation gives CASSWRSSYGYTF.

J is TRBJ1-2 and V is TRBV4-1, with D possibly matching TRBD1 (5 bases). The CDR3 contains 15 residues. Trimming removed 4 bases at V and 0 bases at J, with 12 bases between. CDR1 MGHRA and CDR2 YSYEKL come from the germline V gene. The CDR3 DNA reads as TGCGCCAGCAGCCGAGAACAGGATACTAACTATGGCTACACCTTC. Protein sequence: CASSREQDTNYGYTF.

The CDR3 region is CASSPGGLAFF. In DNA, the CDR3 is TGTGCCAGCAGTCCCGGGGGTCTAGCTTTCTTT. V is TRBV6-5 and J is TRBJ1-1; D is perhaps TRBD1 (5 bases). The germline V gene has CDR1 MNHEY and CDR2 SVGAGI. The CDR3 has 11 amino acids. Between the trimmed V and J ends, which lost 5 bases and 10 bases, there was a span of 11 bases.

V gene TRBV5-1 combines with J gene TRBJ2-5; 7 nucleotides match TRBD1. Germline CDR1 is SGHRS and CDR2 is YFSETQ. The ends lost 1 base at V and 2 bases at J; junction bases unmatched: 2. There are 14 residues in the CDR3. The CDR3 bases are TGCGCCAGCAGCTTGCCCAGGGGGCAAGAGACCCAGTACTTC. Protein: CASSLPRGQETQYF. Full variable domain (remainder filled in from reference TRBV5-1 and TRBJ2-5): KAGVTQTPRYLIKTRGQQVTLSCSPISGHRSVSWYQQTPGQGLQFLFEYFSETQRNKGNFPGRFSGRQFSNSRSEMNVSTLELGDSALYLCASSLPRGQETQYFGPGTRLLVL.

V usage is TRBV7-9 and J usage is TRBJ2-6; 7 nucleotides align to TRBD1. The V gene end was trimmed by 5 bases and the J gene end by 4 bases; junction bases not matched to a gene: 5. Germline CDR1 SEHNR, CDR2 FQNEAQ (reference sequence). There are 15 residues in the CDR3. Written as DNA, the CDR3 is TGTGCCAGCAGCGAACAGGGGACCGGGGCCAACGTCCTGACTTTC. This encodes CASSEQGTGANVLTF.

The chain couples TRBV7-8 to TRBJ1-5, with 8 nucleotides matching TRBD1. The J segment lost 6 bases and the V segment lost 4 bases, leaving 5 bases of the junction unmatched. Germline V gene data show CDR1 as SGHVS and CDR2 as FQNEAQ. This CDR3 is built from 14 residues. CDR3 region: CASSSDRVGQPQHF. The CDR3 DNA follows: TGTGCCAGCAGCTCGGACAGGGTCGGTCAGCCCCAGCATTTT.

This sequence joins TRBV5-1 and TRBJ1-4; 7 positions agree with TRBD1. The V and J ends lost 0 bases and 0 bases, in that order; junction bases with no gene match: 2. CDR3 length equals 16 residues. The germline gives CDR1 SGHRS, CDR2 YFSETQ. This chain's CDR3 is CASSLGQGTTNEKLFF. The CDR3 DNA reads as TGCGCCAGCAGCTTGGGACAGGGCACAACTAATGAAAAACTGTTTTTT.

The chain has TRBV6-6 and TRBJ1-2; D is possibly TRBD1 (5 bases). Germline loops: CDR1 MNHNY, CDR2 SVGAGI (reference sequence). Trimming pared 8 bases from V and 4 bases from J, leaving 14 bases between. The CDR3 has 13 residues. CDR3 region: CASFPDSSYGYTF. DNA for the CDR3: TGTGCCAGCTTTCCCGACAGCAGCTATGGCTACACCTTC.

The chain recombines TRBV7-2 with TRBJ2-2; maybe TRBD1 (6 bases). The CDR3 extends over 15 amino acids. Looked up from germline, CDR1 is SGHTA and CDR2 is FQGNSA. Trimming pared 7 bases from V and 5 bases from J, leaving 17 bases between. The CDR3 region is CASKPWGLETGELFF. The DNA of the CDR3 is TGTGCCAGCAAACCGTGGGGGCTTGAGACCGGGGAGCTGTTTTTT. The full variable domain, rest sourced from reference TRBV7-2 and TRBJ2-2, is GAGVSQSPSNKVTEKGKDVELRCDPISGHTALYWYRQSLGQGLEFLIYFQGNSAPDKSGLPSDRFSAERTGGSVSTLTIQRTQQEDSAVYLCASKPWGLETGELFFGEGSRLTVL.

This chain connects TRBV12-2 to TRBJ1-1; TRBD1 is the table's D call, not checked against the DNA. TRBV12-2 is an annotated pseudogene. This CDR3 region has 16 residues. The CDR3 sequence: CASRSNARWSNTEAFF. The CDR3 DNA follows: TGTGCAAGTCGCTCTAACGCCAGGTGGTCGAACACTGAAGCTTTCTTT.

The chain carries TRBV7-2 and TRBJ1-5; tentatively, D is TRBD1 (6 bases). CDR1 is SGHTA and CDR2 is FQGNSA in the germline V gene. Trimming took off 7 bases at V and 4 bases at J, with 17 bases between the two ends. This CDR3 comprises 15 residues. The CDR3 bases are TGTGCCAGCAACATACAGGGTGGGGCGAATCAGCCCCAGCATTTT. Translating it yields CASNIQGGANQPQHF.

J is TRBJ1-1 and V is TRBV5-1, with D maybe TRBD1 (5 bases). The CDR3 sequence is 13 residues long. Deletions cut 3 bases from V and 9 bases from J, with 15 bases between. CDR1 is SGHRS and CDR2 is YFSETQ in the germline V gene. CDR3 in amino acids: CASSSLDTQKAFF. The CDR3 coding sequence is TGCGCCAGCAGCTCATTGGACACCCAGAAAGCTTTCTTT.

This chain connects TRBV15 to TRBJ1-4, with a possible D match to TRBD1 (6 bases). The V gene lost 4 bases and the J gene lost 6 bases, with 15 bases spanning the gap. Germline V lookup: CDR1 LNHNV, CDR2 YYDKDF (reference sequence). The CDR3 length is 15 residues. The CDR3 DNA reads as TGTGCCACCAGCAACCAGGGGCGCGTCGATGAAAAACTGTTTTTT. Protein sequence: CATSNQGRVDEKLFF.

The rearrangement uses TRBV5-6 and TRBJ1-6, with unresolved D. The CDR3 runs 17 residues. V was shortened by 0 bases and J by 8 bases, with 18 bases between the two germline ends. Germline V gene sequence: CDR1 SGHDT, CDR2 YYEEEE. CDR3 loop: CASSLVSNSPADSPLHF. The CDR3 bases are TGTGCCAGCAGCTTGGTTTCGAACAGCCCAGCGGATTCACCCCTCCACTTT.

The V and J genes are TRBV18 and TRBJ2-5; D may be TRBD2 (6 bases). V lost 4 bases to trimming and J lost 2 bases, with 8 bases between them. Germline assignment: CDR1 KGHSH and CDR2 LQKENI. The length of the CDR3 is 13 residues. The CDR3 here is CASSQGLQETQYF. The CDR3 bases are TGTGCCAGCTCACAAGGACTACAAGAGACCCAGTACTTC.

The chain joins TRBV30 to TRBJ2-2; D is uncertain. Germline CDR1 reads GTSNPN; CDR2 reads SVGIG (reference sequence). CDR3 length: 14 amino acids. V lost 0 bases and J lost 3, with 8 bases in between. The CDR3 is CAWSVQVHTGELFF. The DNA of the CDR3 is TGTGCCTGGAGTGTGCAGGTTCACACCGGGGAGCTGTTTTTT.

This rearrangement joins TRBV5-8 to TRBJ1-2, with no clear D. The CDR3 loop spans 13 amino acids. Germline lookup yields CDR1 SGHTS and CDR2 YDEGEE. Trimming removed 0 bases from V and 5 bases from J, with 8 bases in between. The CDR3 DNA follows: TGTGCCAGCAGCTTGGAACAGAATTATGGCTACACCTTC. Its protein is CASSLEQNYGYTF.

J is TRBJ2-5 and V is TRBV7-6, with 14 bases aligning to TRBD2. V lost 0 bases to trimming and J lost 4 bases; unmatched junction nucleotides: 1. This CDR3 contains 16 residues. Germline CDR1 reads SGHVS; CDR2 reads FNYEAQ. The CDR3 bases are TGTGCCAGCAGCTTAGCGGGACTAGCGGGGGTAGAGACCCAGTACTTC. It yields the protein CASSLAGLAGVETQYF.

This rearrangement joins TRBV5-1 to TRBJ1-2, with 7 bases fitting TRBD1. The CDR3 contains 15 residues. The V and J ends lost 4 bases and 3 bases, in that order; junction bases with no gene match: 9. Germline V gives CDR1 SGHRS, CDR2 YFSETQ. CDR3 sequence reads: CASSTSGGVDYGYTF. CDR3 in DNA: TGCGCCAGCAGCACCTCAGGGGGAGTAGACTATGGCTACACCTTC.

This clone is medium-sized within its sample. The chain employs TRBV6-1 and TRBJ1-6; D remains unclear. Germline CDR1 reads MNHNS; CDR2 reads SASEGT. Deletions cut 4 bases from V and 2 bases from J, with 6 bases between. This CDR3 comprises 14 residues. CDR3 residues: CASSAGPYNSPLHF. The CDR3 nucleotides read TGTGCCAGCAGTGCAGGCCCCTATAATTCACCCCTCCACTTT.

This chain connects TRBV19 to TRBJ2-1; 9 positions agree with TRBD2. Germline V lookup: CDR1 LNHDA, CDR2 SQIVND (reference sequence). V trimming: 3 bases; J trimming: 6 bases; junction bases outside the gene matches: 6. This CDR3 comprises 15 residues. CDR3 sequence (DNA): TGTGCCAGTAGTATCGGGGTAGCGGGGGCCAATGAGCAGTTCTTC. Protein product: CASSIGVAGANEQFF.

This sequence joins TRBV11-2 and TRBJ2-7; 11 positions match TRBD2. The CDR3 extends over 17 amino acids. V lost 1 base, J lost 0 bases, and 5 bases stayed unmatched. The germline V gene encodes CDR1 SGHAT and CDR2 FQNNGV. The CDR3 region is CASSLGTSGHISYEQYF. The CDR3 region has the DNA TGTGCCAGCAGCTTAGGGACTAGCGGGCATATCTCCTACGAGCAGTACTTC.

The J gene is TRBJ2-7, the V gene TRBV5-1; D is perhaps TRBD2 (5 bases). This CDR3 has 13 amino acids. The germline gives CDR1 SGHRS, CDR2 YFSETQ. The V and J ends lost 1 base and 1 base respectively, with 6 bases between them. CDR3 nucleotides: TGCGCCAGCAGCTTGCGGACTTCCTACGAGCAGTACTTC. Its protein product is CASSLRTSYEQYF.

This chain uses TRBV6-1 with TRBJ2-2, with a weak D call TRBD1 (6 bases). V was clipped by 3 bases and J by 8 bases, with 13 bases between them. Germline loops: CDR1 MNHNS, CDR2 SASEGT. The CDR3 has 14 amino acids. Here the CDR3 DNA reads TGTGCCAGCAGTGACACAGGGAAGGGGGGGGAGCTGTTTTTT. This gives the protein CASSDTGKGGELFF.